Listed here are 21 T cell receptor beta chains from one sample, sequenced in a study of shared clonotypes between healthy human individuals. Method: immunoSEQ multiplex PCR; TCRdb's copy keeps in-frame clones and lacks some. Counted here are about 2.4 million clones, approximately 94% occurring once; the ten biggest clones make up roughly 0.36%. Material for sequencing was naive CD4+ T cells from PBMCs. Subset meaning: CD45RA+ positively selected. The source is a man aged 18-30 years in good health. Some clones in this sample may be carry-over from other donors' samples.

The chain is built from TRBV6-5 and TRBJ2-3; 7 positions agree with TRBD2. The CDR3 spans 16 residues. V lost 0 bases and J lost 0; bases outside the gene matches: 3. The germline gives CDR1 MNHEY, CDR2 SVGAGI. The CDR3 protein is CASSYSIAGSTDTQYF. The CDR3 DNA is TGTGCCAGCAGTTACTCTATAGCGGGTAGCACAGATACGCAGTATTTT.

The chain carries TRBV5-1 and TRBJ2-2; 8 positions agree with TRBD1. Germline lookup yields CDR1 SGHRS and CDR2 YFSETQ. This CDR3 has 17 amino acids. The junction had 12 bases not matched to a gene; V was cut back by 3 bases and J by 5 bases. In nucleotides, the CDR3 is TGCGCCAGCAGCTCGGATTCCGGGACAGGAATTACCGGGGAGCTGTTTTTT. Protein sequence: CASSSDSGTGITGELFF.

This clone was observed a few times. The chain recombines TRBV6-1 with TRBJ1-1; 8 positions match TRBD1. The CDR3 loop spans 13 amino acids. Germline V gives CDR1 MNHNS, CDR2 SASEGT. J lost 3 bases, V lost 4 bases, and 1 base had no gene match. The CDR3 DNA is TGTGCCAGCAGTGCGACAGGGGACACTGAAGCTTTCTTT. Translating it yields CASSATGDTEAFF.

The chain links TRBV30 to TRBJ2-7; 8 nucleotides agree with TRBD2. The CDR3 covers 16 residues. From germline, CDR1 is GTSNPN and CDR2 SVGIG (reference sequence). Unmatched junction bases numbered 10, after V lost 3 bases and J lost 0 bases. The CDR3 sequence: CAWSGRFAGGSYEQYF. CDR3 nucleotide sequence: TGTGCCTGGAGCGGACGATTCGCGGGGGGCTCCTACGAGCAGTACTTC.

The CDR3 loop is CASSLAGERSEQFF. The CDR3 DNA reads TGTGCCAGCAGTTTAGCGGGCGAGAGATCTGAGCAGTTCTTC. The chain is built from TRBV28 and TRBJ2-1; D is perhaps TRBD2 (5 bases). This CDR3 has 14 amino acids. V lost 2 bases, J lost 9 bases, and 14 bases lay in between. Germline V CDR1 and CDR2: MDHEN, SYDVKM.

The gene calls are TRBV19 and TRBJ2-5; no clear D gene. Germline CDR1 reads LNHDA; CDR2 reads SQIVND (reference sequence). This CDR3 comprises 15 residues. V gave up 1 base and J gave up 1 base, with 10 bases separating them. The DNA for the CDR3 is TGTGCCAGTAGTATAGGTCTGCAGCCCCAAGAGACCCAGTACTTC. It translates to CASSIGLQPQETQYF.

This chain uses TRBV7-2 with TRBJ2-1; D unclear. The CDR3 contains 15 residues. Looked up from germline, CDR1 is SGHTA and CDR2 is FQGNSA. The germline V and J ends were trimmed by 1 base and 4 bases, with 11 bases remaining between them. As DNA, the CDR3 is TGTGCCAGCAGCTTAGTCCGGGCCAAGTACAATGAGCAGTTCTTC. This gives the protein CASSLVRAKYNEQFF.

The V gene is TRBV15, the J gene TRBJ2-2; unclear D gene. CDR1 and CDR2 (germline): LNHNV, YYDKDF (reference sequence). Trimming removed 6 bases at V and 3 bases at J, with 8 bases between. This CDR3 comprises 13 residues. The CDR3 loop reads CATRNGYTGELFF. The CDR3 nucleotides are TGTGCCACCAGGAACGGTTACACCGGGGAGCTGTTTTTT.

This clone was seen only a few times. The chain links TRBV27 to TRBJ1-1; D unclear. Trimming cost V 8 bases and J 4 bases, with 14 bases left between them. This CDR3 has 13 amino acids. Germline loops: CDR1 MNHEY, CDR2 SMNVEV (reference sequence). The CDR3 sequence is CASGERRTTEAFF. The CDR3 nucleotides are TGTGCCAGCGGCGAACGACGGACCACTGAAGCTTTCTTT.

The rearrangement links TRBV5-5 to TRBJ2-3, with 7 bases aligning to TRBD1. J lost 5 bases, V lost 5 bases, and 14 bases had no gene match. Germline V gene lookup returns CDR1 SGHKS and CDR2 YYEKEE (reference sequence). The CDR3 consists of 16 residues. CDR3 bases: TGTGCCAGCAGGACGATGGACAGGAGCTTTCGAGATACGCAGTATTTT. Translation: CASRTMDRSFRDTQYF. The full variable domain, completed using reference TRBV5-5 and TRBJ2-3, is DAGVTQSPTHLIKTRGQQVTLRCSPISGHKSVSWYQQVLGQGPQFIFQYYEKEERGRGNFPDRFSARQFPNYSSELNVNALLLGDSALYLCASRTMDRSFRDTQYFGPGTRLTVL.

The chain's CDR3 is CSAEGWPGGQETQYF. In nucleotides, the CDR3 is TGCAGCGCAGAGGGGTGGCCAGGGGGACAAGAGACCCAGTACTTC. The rearrangement joins TRBV29-1 to TRBJ2-5; TRBD1 matches at 7 bases. Germline V gives CDR1 SQVTM, CDR2 ANQGSEA. The trim removed 7 bases at V and 2 bases at J, leaving 13 bases unmatched. CDR3 length: 15 residues.

This sequence joins TRBV27 and TRBJ2-7, with D possibly being TRBD2 (5 bases). V gave up 6 bases and J gave up 4 bases, with 19 bases separating them. This CDR3 is 15 amino acids long. The germline V gene has CDR1 MNHEY and CDR2 SMNVEV (reference sequence). In DNA form, the CDR3 reads TGTGCCAGCAGACAACAGCTAGCAGGCAGTTACGAGCAGTACTTC. This sequence encodes CASRQQLAGSYEQYF.

The chain is built from TRBV7-9 and TRBJ2-5; TRBD1 is a possible D gene (5 bases). V lost 5 bases and J 3 bases, leaving 16 bases between the germline ends. CDR1 and CDR2 from the germline V gene are SEHNR and FQNEAQ (reference sequence). CDR3 length: 15 amino acids. CDR3 nucleotide sequence: TGTGCCAGCAGCGCCGTGGGGCAGAAGAAAGAGACCCAGTACTTC. It is translated as CASSAVGQKKETQYF.

The genes are TRBV7-3 and TRBJ2-3; 12 bases are a match to TRBD2. Trimming cost V 5 bases and J 0 bases; bases outside gene matches: 15. Germline assignment: CDR1 SGHTA and CDR2 FQGTGA. The CDR3 totals 20 residues. The CDR3 here is CASSPYPRLAGGPSTDTQYF. The CDR3 region has the DNA TGTGCCAGCAGCCCATACCCGAGGCTAGCGGGAGGGCCGAGCACAGATACGCAGTATTTT.

The chain uses TRBV9 and TRBJ2-3; 16 bases map to TRBD2. This CDR3 contains 18 residues. Losses at the gene ends were 1 base for V and 2 bases for J; bases not matched to a gene: 4. The germline V gene encodes CDR1 SGDLS and CDR2 YYNGEE. The DNA for the CDR3 is TGTGCCAGCAGCGTACCGGGACTAGCGGGAGGGGTCACAGATACGCAGTATTTT. Translated, it gives CASSVPGLAGGVTDTQYF.

The chain links TRBV2 to TRBJ1-1; TRBD1 is a possible D gene (5 bases). This CDR3 region has 14 residues. V lost 5 bases to trimming and J lost 2 bases, with 12 bases between them. Germline CDR1 reads SNHLY; CDR2 reads FYNNEI. CDR3 in amino acids: CASSWGRVNTEAFF. The CDR3 coding sequence is TGTGCCAGCAGTTGGGGGAGGGTTAACACTGAAGCTTTCTTT.

The genes are TRBV15 and TRBJ1-5; 7 bases fit TRBD1. The J segment lost 6 bases and the V segment lost 0 bases, leaving 5 bases of the junction unmatched. Germline CDR1 LNHNV, CDR2 YYDKDF (reference sequence). The CDR3 is made up of 15 amino acids. The CDR3 reads CATSRENRGFQPQHF. The CDR3 coding sequence is TGTGCCACCAGCAGAGAAAACAGGGGATTTCAGCCCCAGCATTTT.

The V call is TRBV5-1, the J call TRBJ2-5; 7 bases are a match to TRBD1. After removal of 3 bases from V and 3 bases from J, the junction contained 2 bases not matched to a gene. The CDR3 loop spans 13 amino acids. Germline CDR1 reads SGHRS; CDR2 reads YFSETQ. CDR3 DNA: TGCGCCAGCAGCTATCAGGGGGAAGAGACCCAGTACTTC. It translates to CASSYQGEETQYF.

The chain recombines TRBV28 with TRBJ1-2; maybe TRBD1 (5 bases). Germline loops: CDR1 MDHEN, CDR2 SYDVKM. Trimming took 8 bases from V and 1 from J, leaving 17 bases between them. This CDR3 is 15 amino acids long. CDR3 sequence: CASDFVGAGNYGYTF. The CDR3 DNA reads as TGTGCCAGCGACTTCGTCGGGGCCGGTAACTATGGCTACACCTTC.

Of note for this clone: Different DNA sequences within this sample yield the same CDR3. The chain is built from TRBV27 and TRBJ2-5; possibly TRBD2 for D (5 bases). The CDR3 totals 14 residues. Germline CDR1 reads MNHEY; CDR2 reads SMNVEV (reference sequence). V gave up 2 bases and J gave up 4 bases, with 11 bases separating them. The CDR3 spells CASSLVGGRETQYF. In DNA, the CDR3 is TGTGCCAGCAGTTTAGTGGGCGGGCGAGAGACCCAGTACTTC.

The chain is built from TRBV5-4 and TRBJ2-3, with D possibly TRBD2 on 5 matching bases. The CDR3 loop spans 16 amino acids. Germline-derived CDR1 and CDR2 are SGHNT and YYREEE (reference sequence). Trimming stripped 1 base from V and 4 bases from J, with 16 bases between. The CDR3 spells CASSLKQAVVADTQYF. CDR3 nucleotides: TGTGCCAGCAGCTTGAAACAAGCGGTGGTTGCAGATACGCAGTATTTT.